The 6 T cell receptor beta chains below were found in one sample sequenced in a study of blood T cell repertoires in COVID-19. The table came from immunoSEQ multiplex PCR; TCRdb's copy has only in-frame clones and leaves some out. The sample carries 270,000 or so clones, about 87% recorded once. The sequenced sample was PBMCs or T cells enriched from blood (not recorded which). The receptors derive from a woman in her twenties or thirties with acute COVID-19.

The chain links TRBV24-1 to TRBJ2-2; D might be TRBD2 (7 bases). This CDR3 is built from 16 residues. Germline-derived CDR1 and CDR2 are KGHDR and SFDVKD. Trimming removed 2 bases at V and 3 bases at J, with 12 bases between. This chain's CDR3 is CATSDSQGRDTGELFF. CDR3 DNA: TGTGCCACCAGTGATTCCCAGGGGAGGGACACCGGGGAGCTGTTTTTT.

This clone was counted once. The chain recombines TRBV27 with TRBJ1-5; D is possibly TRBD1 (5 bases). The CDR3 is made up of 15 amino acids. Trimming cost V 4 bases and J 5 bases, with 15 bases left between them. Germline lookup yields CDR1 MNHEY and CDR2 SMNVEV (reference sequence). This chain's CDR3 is CASSSWEDSDQPQHF. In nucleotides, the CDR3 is TGTGCCAGCAGTTCCTGGGAAGACAGCGATCAGCCCCAGCATTTT.

Written as DNA, the CDR3 is TGTGCCAGCAGCTTAGATACTTGGGCTAGCGACGCCTACGAGCAGTACTTC. It specifies CASSLDTWASDAYEQYF. The V call is TRBV11-3, the J call TRBJ2-7; weak D call: TRBD2 (6 bases). The CDR3 has 17 amino acids. The germline gives CDR1 SGHNT, CDR2 YENEEA. Trimming took off 0 bases at V and 2 bases at J, with 17 bases between the two ends.

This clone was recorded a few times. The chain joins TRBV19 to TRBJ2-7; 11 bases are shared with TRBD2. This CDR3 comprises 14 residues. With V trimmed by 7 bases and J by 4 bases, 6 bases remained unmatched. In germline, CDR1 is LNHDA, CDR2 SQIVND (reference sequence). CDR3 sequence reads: CASNAGTSGYEQYF. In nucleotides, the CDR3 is TGTGCCAGTAACGCCGGGACTAGCGGATACGAGCAGTACTTC.

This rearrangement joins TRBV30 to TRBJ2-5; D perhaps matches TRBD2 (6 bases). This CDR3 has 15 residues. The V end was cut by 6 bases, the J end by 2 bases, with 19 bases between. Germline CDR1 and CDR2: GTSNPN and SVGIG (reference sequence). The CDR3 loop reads CACTGGFGVQETQYF. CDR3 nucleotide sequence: TGTGCCTGTACCGGGGGATTTGGGGTTCAAGAGACCCAGTACTTC. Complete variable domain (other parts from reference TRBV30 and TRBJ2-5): SQTIHQWPATLVQPVGSPLSLECTVEGTSNPNLYWYRQAAGRGLQLLFYSVGIGQISSEVPQNLSASRPQDRQFILSSKKLLLSDSGFYLCACTGGFGVQETQYFGPGTRLLVL.

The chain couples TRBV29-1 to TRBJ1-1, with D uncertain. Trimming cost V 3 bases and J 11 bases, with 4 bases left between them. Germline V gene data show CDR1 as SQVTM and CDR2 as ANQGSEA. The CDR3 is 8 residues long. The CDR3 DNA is TGCAGCGTTGATAATGCTTTCTTT. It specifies CSVDNAFF.